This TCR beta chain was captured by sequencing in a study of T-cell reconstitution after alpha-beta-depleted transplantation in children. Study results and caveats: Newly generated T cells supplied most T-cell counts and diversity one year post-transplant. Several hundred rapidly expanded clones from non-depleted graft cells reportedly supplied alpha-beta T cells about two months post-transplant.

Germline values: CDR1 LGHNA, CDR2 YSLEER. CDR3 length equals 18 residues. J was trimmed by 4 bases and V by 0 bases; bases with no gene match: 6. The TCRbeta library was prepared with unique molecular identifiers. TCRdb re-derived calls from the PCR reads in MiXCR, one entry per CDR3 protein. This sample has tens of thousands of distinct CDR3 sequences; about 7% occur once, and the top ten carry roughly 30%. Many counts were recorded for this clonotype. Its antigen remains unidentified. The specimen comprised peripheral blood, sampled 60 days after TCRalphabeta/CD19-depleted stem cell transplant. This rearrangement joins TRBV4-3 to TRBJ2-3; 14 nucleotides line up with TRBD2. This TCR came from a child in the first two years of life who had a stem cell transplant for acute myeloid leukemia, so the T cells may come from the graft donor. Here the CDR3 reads CASSQEGRLAGGPDTQYF. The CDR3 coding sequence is TGCGCCAGCAGCCAAGAAGGGCGACTAGCGGGAGGGCCAGATACGCAGTATTTT.